This TCR beta chain was recorded in a study of blood T cell repertoires in COVID-19. Study-level information: In each case, the material was cDNA or gDNA derived from T cells, B-cell-depleted T cells, or PBMCs.

Libraries were prepared by immunoSEQ multiplex PCR; TCRdb keeps only in-frame clonotypes and omits some of them. The sample includes 350,000 to 400,000 clones, roughly 90% of them seen just once. This study enrolled people aged 18 to 89 from about 24 US geographic areas. Germline V gives CDR1 ENHRY, CDR2 SYGVKD. The CDR3 totals 14 residues. J lost 10 bases, V lost 7 bases, and 11 bases had no gene match. The sequencing sample was made of PBMCs or T cells enriched from blood (not recorded which). This chain uses TRBV10-3 with TRBJ2-1; 9 bases are shared with TRBD1. The receptor was derived from a woman under 40 who had recovered from COVID-19. CDR3 bases: TGTGCCATCAACGAGGGACAGGGCGATAGGGAGCAGTTCTTC. Protein product: CAINEGQGDREQFF.